These 18 T cell receptor beta chains were all obtained from the same sample, sequenced in a study of T cell responses to AZD1222 COVID-19 vaccine. Repertoires were generated with immunoSEQ multiplex PCR, while TCRdb's copy carries only in-frame clones and drops some. The repertoire holds approximately 100,000 clones, with roughly 84% as singletons. The material was peripheral blood, obtained on day 0 of AZD1222 vaccination. These receptors all come from an adult in good health.

The chain combines TRBV7-2 with TRBJ2-3, with D maybe TRBD2 (5 bases). The CDR3 sequence is 16 residues long. V was clipped by 1 base and J by 2 bases, with 13 bases between them. Germline CDR1 reads SGHTA; CDR2 reads FQGNSA. Here the CDR3 reads CASSLGLRSFTDTQYF. CDR3 bases: TGTGCCAGCAGCTTAGGACTACGATCCTTCACAGATACGCAGTATTTT.

This sequence joins TRBV7-8 and TRBJ1-2; no reliable D call. CDR1 SGHVS and CDR2 FQNEAQ come from the germline V gene. The CDR3 covers 16 residues. The ends were cut back, 2 bases at V and 5 bases at J, with 18 bases in the middle. The CDR3: CASSLPPLGRTYGYTF. CDR3 coding DNA: TGTGCCAGCAGCTTACCCCCACTAGGACGGACTTATGGCTACACCTTC.

This clone has a handful of counts. The gene calls are TRBV7-7 and TRBJ2-1; 11 bases align to TRBD2. Trimming removed 4 bases from V and 5 bases from J; junction bases left unmatched: 7. Germline V gene data show CDR1 as SSHAT and CDR2 as FNYEAQ (reference sequence). CDR3 length: 16 residues. Written as DNA, the CDR3 is TGTGCCAGCAGCTGTAGCGGGAGGGCCAAGGACAATGAGCAGTTCTTC. Residues: CASSCSGRAKDNEQFF.

This chain uses TRBV19 with TRBJ1-2; a possible D gene is TRBD1 (5 bases). CDR3 length: 13 amino acids. The V end was cut by 5 bases, the J end by 4 bases, with 11 bases between. The germline V gene encodes CDR1 LNHDA and CDR2 SQIVND (reference sequence). DNA of the CDR3: TGTGCCAGTAGTCCGGGACGCACCTATGGCTACACCTTC. Its translation: CASSPGRTYGYTF. The whole variable domain, remainder taken from reference TRBV19 and TRBJ1-2, is DGGITQSPKYLFRKEGQNVTLSCEQNLNHDAMYWYRQDPGQGLRLIYYSQIVNDFQKGDIAEGYSVSREKKESFPLTVTSAQKNPTAFYLCASSPGRTYGYTFGSGTRLTVV.

The rearrangement joins TRBV7-2 to TRBJ2-1; 11 bases match TRBD2. The V segment lost 1 base and the J segment 4 bases; nucleotides outside the gene matches: 3. The CDR3 length is 16 residues. Germline V CDR1 and CDR2: SGHTA, FQGNSA. The CDR3 protein is CASSLVGLAEYNEQFF. The DNA for the CDR3 is TGTGCCAGCAGCTTAGTGGGACTAGCGGAGTACAATGAGCAGTTCTTC.

This clone was counted a single time. The CDR3: CARLFRGGRNTEAFF. The CDR3, as DNA: TGTGCCAGGTTGTTCCGCGGGGGGAGGAACACTGAAGCTTTCTTT. V usage is TRBV6-5 and J usage is TRBJ1-1; D is perhaps TRBD1 (5 bases). The CDR3 is made up of 15 amino acids. The germline CDR1 and CDR2 sequences are MNHEY and SVGAGI. The ends were cut back, 9 bases at V and 1 base at J, with 18 bases in the middle.

The chain joins TRBV5-1 to TRBJ1-3; 9 nucleotides match TRBD1. J lost 3 bases, V lost 4 bases, and 14 bases had no gene match. In germline, CDR1 is SGHRS, CDR2 YFSETQ. The CDR3 has 18 residues. CDR3 sequence (DNA): TGCGCCAGCAGCAACACCGGGACAGGGAGTTCTGGTGGAAACACCATATATTTT. Its translation is CASSNTGTGSSGGNTIYF.

The V and J genes are TRBV5-1 and TRBJ2-7; D is perhaps TRBD1 or TRBD2 (5 bases each). Germline V gives CDR1 SGHRS, CDR2 YFSETQ. Trimming left V 5 bases short and J 9 bases short, with 30 bases between. CDR3 length: 17 amino acids. The CDR3 DNA reads TGCGCCAGCAGGTTGCAATACACCGGGACGGCGGTCGCGGTGCAGTACTTC. Translation: CASRLQYTGTAVAVQYF.

This chain joins TRBV5-1 and TRBJ1-1; 7 bases match TRBD1. The CDR3 spans 14 residues. The ends lost 0 bases at V and 4 bases at J; junction bases unmatched: 3. The germline gives CDR1 SGHRS, CDR2 YFSETQ. In DNA, the CDR3 is TGCGCCAGCAGCTTGGCTGCAGGGGGCACTGAAGCTTTCTTT. It codes for CASSLAAGGTEAFF.

The chain uses TRBV11-2 and TRBJ1-3; D call uncertain. CDR1 is SGHAT, CDR2 FQNNGV, per germline. The CDR3 has 14 amino acids. Trimming took off 4 bases at V and 4 bases at J, with 11 bases between the two ends. CDR3 nucleotides: TGTGCCAGCAGCTCCCCGCGTGGGGGAAACACCATATATTTT. Translating gives CASSSPRGGNTIYF. Complete variable domain (other parts from reference TRBV11-2 and TRBJ1-3): EAGVAQSPRYKIIEKRQSVAFWCNPISGHATLYWYQQILGQGPKLLIQFQNNGVVDDSQLPKDRFSAERLKGVDSTLKIQPAKLEDSAVYLCASSSPRGGNTIYFGEGSWLTVV.

This chain uses TRBV5-1 with TRBJ1-2; TRBD1 is a possible D gene (6 bases). Per the germline V gene, CDR1 is SGHRS and CDR2 is YFSETQ. The CDR3 loop spans 14 amino acids. Trimming pared 0 bases from V and 8 bases from J, leaving 14 bases between. DNA of the CDR3: TGCGCCAGCAGCTTGGTGGTGGGGGCGCCCGGCTACACCTTC. This encodes CASSLVVGAPGYTF.

The CDR3 DNA is TGTGCCAGCAGGCCGACAGGGGGCAATCAGCCCCAGCATTTT. Amino acids: CASRPTGGNQPQHF. The gene calls are TRBV2 and TRBJ1-5, with 8 nucleotides matching TRBD1. Germline V lookup: CDR1 SNHLY, CDR2 FYNNEI. The CDR3 totals 14 residues. V lost 6 bases and J lost 2; bases outside the gene matches: 3.

The rearrangement joins TRBV11-3 to TRBJ2-1; 9 bases align to TRBD2. CDR1 and CDR2 from the germline V gene are SGHNT and YENEEA. Losses at the gene ends were 5 bases for V and 6 bases for J; bases not matched to a gene: 8. The CDR3 spans 15 residues. CDR3 coding DNA: TGTGCCAGCAGCCAGCGGACTAGCGTTTTCAATGAGCAGTTCTTC. Translating gives CASSQRTSVFNEQFF.

CDR3 residues: CASKPTDSNYGYTF. The CDR3 DNA is TGTGCCAGTAAGCCGACGGACTCTAACTATGGCTACACCTTC. The J gene is TRBJ1-2, the V gene TRBV19, with D unresolved. The V gene lost 7 bases and the J gene lost 0 bases, with 12 bases spanning the gap. Germline lookup yields CDR1 LNHDA and CDR2 SQIVND (reference sequence). CDR3 length equals 14 residues. Looking up the rest from reference TRBV19 and TRBJ1-2 gives the full variable domain: DGGITQSPKYLFRKEGQNVTLSCEQNLNHDAMYWYRQDPGQGLRLIYYSQIVNDFQKGDIAEGYSVSREKKESFPLTVTSAQKNPTAFYLCASKPTDSNYGYTFGSGTRLTVV.

The chain employs TRBV5-4 and TRBJ1-2; 9 bases are shared with TRBD1. Per germline, CDR1 SGHNT and CDR2 YYREEE (reference sequence). V was pared by 4 bases and J by 4 bases, with 14 bases of the junction left unmatched. This CDR3 has 17 amino acids. CDR3 loop: CASSPGQGSQVGYGYTF. In nucleotides, the CDR3 is TGTGCCAGCAGCCCCGGACAGGGGTCGCAGGTGGGCTATGGCTACACCTTC.

The chain's CDR3 is CASRYSGNTIYF. Here the CDR3 DNA reads TGTGCCAGCAGGTATTCTGGAAACACCATATATTTT. The chain has TRBV6-6 and TRBJ1-3; D not resolved. The CDR3 length is 12 residues. Between the trimmed V and J ends, which lost 6 bases and 1 base, there was a span of 4 bases. CDR1 is MNHNY and CDR2 is SVGAGI in the germline V gene (reference sequence).

V is TRBV19 and J is TRBJ1-3; D is perhaps TRBD1 (5 bases). The germline V gene encodes CDR1 LNHDA and CDR2 SQIVND (reference sequence). Trimming shortened V by 4 bases and J by 0 bases, and 7 bases separated the two germline ends. The CDR3 totals 14 residues. The CDR3 spells CASSTGTSGNTIYF. The CDR3, as DNA: TGTGCCAGTAGTACTGGGACCTCTGGAAACACCATATATTTT.

This chain's CDR3 is CASSYRVQKDGYTF. In DNA form, the CDR3 reads TGTGCCAGCTCGTACAGGGTCCAGAAAGATGGCTACACCTTC. V usage is TRBV18 and J usage is TRBJ1-2, with a possible D match to TRBD1 (6 bases). The germline gives CDR1 KGHSH, CDR2 LQKENI. The CDR3 contains 14 residues. The ends were cut back, 6 bases at V and 6 bases at J, with 17 bases in the middle.